This is a list of T cell receptor beta chains from one sample in a study of T cells after posttransplantation cyclophosphamide. Assay: immunoSEQ multiplex PCR; the TCRdb copy retains only in-frame clones and omits some. The data show about 3,600 clones, 68% seen once. The material sequenced was memory CD8+ T cells sorted from blood. The receptors come from a man aged 45-65 years. The CDR3 runs from the conserved cysteine through the conserved F or W. D genes are given only for firm matches. Not all rows give a size; the values are once, few, many and, for expanded clones, a class.

>TRBJ2-5|-|-|TRBV5-6
CASSLASGFTGETQYF
TGTGCCAGCAGCTTGGCTTCCGGGTTCACGGGGGAGACCCAGTACTTC
>TRBJ2-7|-|-|TRBV4-3
CASSQDWAGSYEQYF
TGCGCCAGCAGCCAAGATTGGGCGGGATCCTACGAGCAGTACTTC
>TRBJ2-1|-|TRBD1|TRBV4-1
CASSQGVGQGVMNEQFF
TGCGCCAGCAGCCAAGGAGTGGGACAGGGGGTAATGAATGAGCAGTTCTTC
>TRBJ1-6|few|-|TRBV25-1
CASSEFGGNSPLHF
TGTGCCAGCAGTGAATTTGGGGGGAATTCACCCCTCCACTTT
>TRBJ2-7|-|-|TRBV6-1
CASRGEQVWTEQYF
TGTGCCAGCAGAGGGGAACAGGTTTGGACCGAGCAGTACTTC
>TRBJ1-2|-|-|TRBV4-3
CASSQDWNRAHGYTF
TGCGCCAGCAGCCAAGATTGGAACAGGGCACATGGCTACACCTTC
>TRBJ2-7|-|-|TRBV28
CASSLFKGSEISYEQYF
TGTGCCAGCAGTTTATTTAAGGGTAGCGAAATAAGCTACGAGCAGTACTTC
>TRBJ2-1|-|TRBD2|TRBV15
CATSSGTSGEQFF
TGTGCCACCAGCAGCGGGACTAGCGGTGAGCAGTTCTTC
>TRBJ2-1|-|-|TRBV7-2
CASSYSGSSYNEQFF
TGTGCCAGCAGCTACAGTGGGAGCTCCTACAATGAGCAGTTCTTC
>TRBJ2-1|-|TRBD2|TRBV28
CASSFPTPTFSGGSGGNEQFF
TGTGCCAGCAGTTTCCCGACCCCAACATTTAGCGGGGGGAGCGGAGGTAATGAGCAGTTCTTC
>TRBJ2-7|few|-|TRBV2
CASSYTTAPFDEQYF
TGTGCCAGCAGTTATACGACTGCCCCGTTCGACGAGCAGTACTTC
>TRBJ2-4|-|-|TRBV9
CASSPGDFLNIQYF
TGTGCCAGCAGCCCCGGGGACTTTTTAAACATTCAGTACTTC
>TRBJ2-2|-|-|TRBV9
CASSVTRSNTGELFF
TGTGCCAGCAGCGTAACCAGGTCGAACACCGGGGAGCTGTTTTTT
>TRBJ2-2|-|-|TRBV6-1
CASHELASGELFF
TGTGCCAGCCATGAGCTAGCGAGCGGGGAGCTGTTTTTT
>TRBJ2-3|-|-|TRBV7-9
CASSSYTDTQYF
TGTGCCAGCAGTTCCTACACAGATACGCAGTATTTT
>TRBJ2-7|-|-|TRBV5-5
CASSQEGEQYF
TGTGCCAGCAGCCAAGAGGGTGAGCAGTACTTC
>TRBJ2-1|-|-|TRBV7-2
CASSRAVYNEQFF
TGTGCCAGCAGCCGAGCGGTGTACAATGAGCAGTTCTTC
>TRBJ2-7|-|TRBD1|TRBV27
CASTPMAGTGGIEQYF
TGTGCCAGCACCCCGATGGCTGGGACAGGGGGAATTGAGCAGTACTTC
>TRBJ2-5|-|TRBD2|TRBV5-4
CASSPLSGRRMGAQETQYF
TGTGCCAGCAGCCCACTTAGCGGGAGACGAATGGGGGCCCAAGAGACCCAGTACTTC
>TRBJ2-7|once|-|TRBV5-1
CASSFGYEQYF
TGCGCCAGCAGTTTCGGCTACGAGCAGTACTTC
>TRBJ1-2|-|-|TRBV10-2
CASSEHLSYGYTF
TGCGCCAGCAGTGAACACCTCTCTTATGGCTACACCTTC
>TRBJ1-1|-|-|TRBV27
CASSYSSGNTEAFF
TGTGCCAGCAGTTACTCCTCAGGGAACACTGAAGCTTTCTTT
>TRBJ2-7|-|-|TRBV19
CASSIGITGPLVYGQYF
TGTGCCAGTAGTATAGGGATTACAGGTCCTCTCGTTTACGGGCAGTACTTC
>TRBJ2-7|-|TRBD1|TRBV2
CASRPGTGGASSYEQYF
TGTGCCAGCAGGCCCGGGACAGGGGGGGCAAGCTCCTACGAGCAGTACTTC
>TRBJ2-1|-|TRBD2|TRBV4-3
CASSPTSGGANEQFF
TGCGCCAGCAGTCCGACTAGCGGGGGGGCGAATGAGCAGTTCTTC
>TRBJ1-2|-|-|TRBV7-9
CASSLREGYTF
TGTGCCAGCAGCTTGAGAGAGGGCTACACCTTC
>TRBJ1-5|-|TRBD1|TRBV6-1
CASRGQGNQPQHF
TGTGCCAGCAGGGGACAGGGCAATCAGCCCCAGCATTTT
>TRBJ2-2|-|TRBD2|TRBV9
CASSVARGGGDGELFF
TGTGCCAGCAGCGTAGCTAGAGGCGGGGGGGACGGGGAGCTGTTTTTT
>TRBJ1-6|-|-|TRBV4-3
CASSQAAFSPLHF
TGCGCCAGCAGCCAAGCCGCGTTTTCACCCCTCCACTTT
>TRBJ2-1|once|TRBD2|TRBV14
CASSPGLAPFYNEQFF
TGTGCCAGCAGCCCGGGACTAGCCCCCTTTTACAATGAGCAGTTCTTC
>TRBJ1-1|-|TRBD1|TRBV9
CASSVGGGRMSEAFF
TGTGCCAGCAGCGTAGGAGGGGGCAGAATGTCTGAAGCTTTCTTT
>TRBJ1-5|few|-|TRBV6-8
CASGETLSPNQPQHF
TGTGCCAGCGGCGAGACACTTTCCCCCAATCAGCCCCAGCATTTT
>TRBJ2-1|-|TRBD2|TRBV7-3
CASSLGGDEQFF
TGTGCCAGCAGCCTTGGGGGGGATGAGCAGTTCTTC
>TRBJ2-7|-|-|TRBV15
CATSRDYTTYDEQYF
TGTGCCACCAGCAGAGATTACACGACTTATGACGAGCAGTACTTC
>TRBJ2-5|-|-|TRBV7-2
CASSFGRGSQETQYF
TGTGCCAGCAGCTTTGGCCGGGGGTCGCAAGAGACCCAGTACTTC
>TRBJ1-1|large|-|TRBV6-1
CASSVSETEAFF
TGTGCCAGCAGTGTGTCCGAGACTGAAGCTTTCTTT
>TRBJ2-1|-|TRBD1|TRBV12-5
CASGLQGAGNEQFF
TGTGCTAGTGGTTTGCAGGGGGCTGGCAATGAGCAGTTCTTC